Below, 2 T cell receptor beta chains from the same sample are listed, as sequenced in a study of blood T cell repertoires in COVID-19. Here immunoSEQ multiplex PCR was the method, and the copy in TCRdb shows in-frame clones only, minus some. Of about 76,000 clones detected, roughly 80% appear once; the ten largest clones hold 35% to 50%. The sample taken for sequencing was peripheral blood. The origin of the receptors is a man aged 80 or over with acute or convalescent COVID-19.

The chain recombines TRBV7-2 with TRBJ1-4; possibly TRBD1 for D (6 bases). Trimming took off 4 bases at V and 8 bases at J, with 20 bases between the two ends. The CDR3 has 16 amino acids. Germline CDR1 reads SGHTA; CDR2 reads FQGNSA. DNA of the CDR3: TGTGCCAGCAGCTCCCACCAAACAGGGTCGTGGGAAAAACTGTTTTTT. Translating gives CASSSHQTGSWEKLFF.

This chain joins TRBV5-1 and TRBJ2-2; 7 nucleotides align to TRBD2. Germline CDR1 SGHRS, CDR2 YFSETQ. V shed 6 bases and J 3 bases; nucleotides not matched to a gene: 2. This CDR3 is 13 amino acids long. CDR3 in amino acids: CASTLADTGELFF. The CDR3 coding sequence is TGCGCCAGCACTCTAGCGGACACCGGGGAGCTGTTTTTT. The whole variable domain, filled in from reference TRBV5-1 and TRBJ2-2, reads KAGVTQTPRYLIKTRGQQVTLSCSPISGHRSVSWYQQTPGQGLQFLFEYFSETQRNKGNFPGRFSGRQFSNSRSEMNVSTLELGDSALYLCASTLADTGELFFGEGSRLTVL.